What follows is one T cell receptor (beta chain) and its context. Libraries were prepared by immunoSEQ multiplex PCR; TCRdb keeps only in-frame clonotypes and omits some of them. The data show about 42,000 clones, 84% seen once. The data originate from a study of T cell changes during pregnancy in multiple sclerosis. Unmatched junction bases numbered 7, after V lost 5 bases and J lost 3 bases. This CDR3 has 14 amino acids. Germline V gene lookup returns CDR1 LNHDA and CDR2 SQIVND (reference sequence). This receptor was obtained from a female donor with multiple sclerosis, enrolled in a pregnancy study. This specimen was CD4+ T cells from peripheral blood mononuclear cells, taken before pregnancy. The V gene is TRBV19, the J gene TRBJ2-7, with TRBD2 identical over 7 bases. The CDR3 bases are TGTGCCAGTAGTCCTTGGGCGGGGGACTACGAGCAGTACTTC. It translates to CASSPWAGDYEQYF.